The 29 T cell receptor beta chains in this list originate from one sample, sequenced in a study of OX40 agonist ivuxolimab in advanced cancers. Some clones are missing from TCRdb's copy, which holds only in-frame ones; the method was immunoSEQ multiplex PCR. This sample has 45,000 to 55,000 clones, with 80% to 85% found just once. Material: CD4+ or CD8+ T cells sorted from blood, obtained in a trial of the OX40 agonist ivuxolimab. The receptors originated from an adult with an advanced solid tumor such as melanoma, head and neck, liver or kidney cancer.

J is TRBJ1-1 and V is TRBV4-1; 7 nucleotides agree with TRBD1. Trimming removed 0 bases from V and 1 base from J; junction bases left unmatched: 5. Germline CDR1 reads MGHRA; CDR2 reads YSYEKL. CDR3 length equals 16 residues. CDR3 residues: CASSQETDRWNTEAFF. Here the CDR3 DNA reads TGCGCCAGCAGCCAAGAAACGGACAGGTGGAACACTGAAGCTTTCTTT.

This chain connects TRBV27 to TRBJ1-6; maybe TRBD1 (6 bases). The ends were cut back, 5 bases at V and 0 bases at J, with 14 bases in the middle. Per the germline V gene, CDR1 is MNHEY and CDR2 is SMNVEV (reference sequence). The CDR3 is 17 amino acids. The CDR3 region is CASSPETGSSYNSPLHF. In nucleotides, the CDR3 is TGTGCCAGCAGTCCCGAAACAGGGAGCTCCTATAATTCACCCCTCCACTTT.

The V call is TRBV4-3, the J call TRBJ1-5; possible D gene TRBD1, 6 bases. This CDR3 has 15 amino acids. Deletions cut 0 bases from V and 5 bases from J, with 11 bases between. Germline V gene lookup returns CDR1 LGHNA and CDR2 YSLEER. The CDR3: CASSQDEGGDQPQHF. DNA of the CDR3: TGCGCCAGCAGCCAAGATGAGGGGGGGGATCAGCCCCAGCATTTT.

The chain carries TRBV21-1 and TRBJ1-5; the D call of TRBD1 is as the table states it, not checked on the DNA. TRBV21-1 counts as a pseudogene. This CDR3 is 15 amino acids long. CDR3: CASSRGDRTNQPQHF. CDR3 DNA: TGTGCCAGCAGCAGGGGGGACAGGACCAATCAGCCCCAGCATTTT.

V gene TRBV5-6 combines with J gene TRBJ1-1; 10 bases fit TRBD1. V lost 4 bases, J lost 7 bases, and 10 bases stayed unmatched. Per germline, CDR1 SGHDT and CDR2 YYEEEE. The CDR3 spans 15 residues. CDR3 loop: CASSESGQGGIEAFF. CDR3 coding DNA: TGTGCCAGCAGCGAATCAGGACAGGGGGGAATTGAAGCTTTCTTT.

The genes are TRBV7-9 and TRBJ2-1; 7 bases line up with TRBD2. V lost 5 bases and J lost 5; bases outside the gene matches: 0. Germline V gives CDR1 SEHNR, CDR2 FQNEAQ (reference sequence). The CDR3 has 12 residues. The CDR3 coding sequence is TGTGCCAGCAGCCGGGGGGACAATGAGCAGTTCTTC. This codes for CASSRGDNEQFF. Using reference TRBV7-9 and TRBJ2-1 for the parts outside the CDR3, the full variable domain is DTGVSQNPRHKITKRGQNVTFRCDPISEHNRLYWYRQTLGQGPEFLTYFQNEAQLEKSRLLSDRFSAERPKGSFSTLEIQRTEQGDSAMYLCASSRGDNEQFFGPGTRLTVL.

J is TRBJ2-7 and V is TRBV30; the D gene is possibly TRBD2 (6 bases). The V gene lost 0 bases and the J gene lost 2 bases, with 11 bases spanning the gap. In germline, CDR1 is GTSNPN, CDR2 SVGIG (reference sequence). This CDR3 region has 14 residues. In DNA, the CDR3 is TGTGCCTGGAGTGTACTGGCGGGACCCTACGAGCAGTACTTC. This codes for CAWSVLAGPYEQYF.

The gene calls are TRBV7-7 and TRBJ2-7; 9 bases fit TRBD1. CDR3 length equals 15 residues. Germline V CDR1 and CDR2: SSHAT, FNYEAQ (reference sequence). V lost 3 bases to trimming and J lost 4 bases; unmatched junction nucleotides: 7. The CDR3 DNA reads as TGTGCCAGCAGCTTCGGACAGGGGATGGGTTACGAGCAGTACTTC. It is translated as CASSFGQGMGYEQYF.

CDR3 nucleotides: TGTGCCAGCAGCGAATACAGGGGTAGCTCCTACAATGAGCAGTTCTTC. It yields the protein CASSEYRGSSYNEQFF. This sequence joins TRBV4-2 and TRBJ2-1; 7 positions match TRBD1. J was trimmed by 0 bases and V by 5 bases; bases with no gene match: 7. Germline V gene data show CDR1 as LGHNA and CDR2 as YNFKEQ. This CDR3 region has 16 residues.

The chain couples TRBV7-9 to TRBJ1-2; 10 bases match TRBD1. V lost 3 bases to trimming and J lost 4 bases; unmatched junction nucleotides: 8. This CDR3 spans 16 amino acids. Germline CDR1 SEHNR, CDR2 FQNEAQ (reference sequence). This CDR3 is CASSLGTGVSFYGYTF. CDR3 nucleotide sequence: TGTGCCAGCAGCTTGGGGACAGGGGTCTCGTTCTATGGCTACACCTTC.

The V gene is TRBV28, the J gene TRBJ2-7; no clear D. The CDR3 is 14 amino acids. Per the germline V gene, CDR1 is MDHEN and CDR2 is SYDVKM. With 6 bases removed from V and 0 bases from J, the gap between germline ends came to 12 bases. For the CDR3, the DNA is TGTGCCAGCAGCCCCTTGGTATTCTCCTACGAGCAGTACTTC. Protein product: CASSPLVFSYEQYF.

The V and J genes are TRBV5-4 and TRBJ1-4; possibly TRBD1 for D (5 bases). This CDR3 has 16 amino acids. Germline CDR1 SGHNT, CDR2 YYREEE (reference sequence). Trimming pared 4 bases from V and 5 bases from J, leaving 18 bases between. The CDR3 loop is CASSQPRDGLNEKLFF. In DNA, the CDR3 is TGTGCCAGCAGCCAACCAAGGGACGGTCTAAATGAAAAACTGTTTTTT.

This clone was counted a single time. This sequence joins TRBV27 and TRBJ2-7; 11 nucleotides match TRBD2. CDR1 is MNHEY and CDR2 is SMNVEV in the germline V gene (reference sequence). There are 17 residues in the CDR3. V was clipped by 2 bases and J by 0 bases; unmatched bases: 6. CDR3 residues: CASSLRLAGGLSYEQYF. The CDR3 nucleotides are TGTGCCAGCAGTTTAAGGCTAGCGGGAGGCCTCTCCTACGAGCAGTACTTC.

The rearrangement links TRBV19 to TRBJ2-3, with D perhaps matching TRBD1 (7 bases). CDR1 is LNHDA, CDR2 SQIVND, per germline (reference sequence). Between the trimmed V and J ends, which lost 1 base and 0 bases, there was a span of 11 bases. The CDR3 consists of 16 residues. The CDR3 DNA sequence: TGTGCCAGTAGTATAGGCCCAGGGGGGAGCACAGATACGCAGTATTTT. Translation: CASSIGPGGSTDTQYF.

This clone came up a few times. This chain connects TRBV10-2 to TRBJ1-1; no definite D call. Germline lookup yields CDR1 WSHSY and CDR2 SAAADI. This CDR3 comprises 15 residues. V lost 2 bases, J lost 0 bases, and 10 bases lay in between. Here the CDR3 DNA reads TGCGCCAGCAGTGAGCCTGGGCAGGTGAACACTGAAGCTTTCTTT. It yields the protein CASSEPGQVNTEAFF.

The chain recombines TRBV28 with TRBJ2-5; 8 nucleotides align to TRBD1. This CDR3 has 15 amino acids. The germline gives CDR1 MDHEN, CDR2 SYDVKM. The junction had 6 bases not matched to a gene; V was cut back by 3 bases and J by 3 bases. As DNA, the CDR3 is TGTGCCAGCAGTTTCATCGCACAGGGGGAAGAGACCCAGTACTTC. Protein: CASSFIAQGEETQYF.

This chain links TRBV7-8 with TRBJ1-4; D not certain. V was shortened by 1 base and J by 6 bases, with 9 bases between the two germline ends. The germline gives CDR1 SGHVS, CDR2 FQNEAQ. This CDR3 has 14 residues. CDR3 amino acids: CASSLGQGDEKLFF. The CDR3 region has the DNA TGTGCCAGCAGCTTAGGACAAGGAGATGAAAAACTGTTTTTT.

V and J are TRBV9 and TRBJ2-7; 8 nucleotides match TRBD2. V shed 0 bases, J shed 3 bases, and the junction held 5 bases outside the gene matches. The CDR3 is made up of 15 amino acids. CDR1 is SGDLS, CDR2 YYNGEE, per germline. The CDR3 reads CASSVGAGGIYEQYF. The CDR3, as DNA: TGTGCCAGCAGCGTAGGTGCGGGAGGCATCTACGAGCAGTACTTC. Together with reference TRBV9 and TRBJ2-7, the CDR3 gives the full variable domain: DSGVTQTPKHLITATGQRVTLRCSPRSGDLSVYWYQQSLDQGLQFLIQYYNGEERAKGNILERFSAQQFPDLHSELNLSSLELGDSALYFCASSVGAGGIYEQYFGPGTRLTVT.

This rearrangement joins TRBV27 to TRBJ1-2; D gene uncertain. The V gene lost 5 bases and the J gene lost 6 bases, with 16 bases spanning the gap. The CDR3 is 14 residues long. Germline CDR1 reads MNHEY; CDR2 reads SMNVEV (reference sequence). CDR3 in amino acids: CASSPLPRFDGYTF. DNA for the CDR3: TGTGCCAGCAGTCCGCTACCCAGGTTCGATGGCTACACCTTC.

CDR3 sequence (DNA): TGTGCCAGCAGTTTGGTAGCCTCCTACGAGCAGTACTTC. Translation: CASSLVASYEQYF. The chain employs TRBV28 and TRBJ2-7; D is uncertain. Germline V lookup: CDR1 MDHEN, CDR2 SYDVKM. Trimming cost V 3 bases and J 0 bases, with 6 bases left between them. The CDR3 is made up of 13 amino acids.

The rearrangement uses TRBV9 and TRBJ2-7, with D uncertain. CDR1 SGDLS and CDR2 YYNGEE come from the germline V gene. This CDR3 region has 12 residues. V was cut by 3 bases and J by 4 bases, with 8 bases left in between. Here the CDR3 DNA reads TGTGCCAGCAGCGGAATGGGATACGAGCAGTACTTC. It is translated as CASSGMGYEQYF.

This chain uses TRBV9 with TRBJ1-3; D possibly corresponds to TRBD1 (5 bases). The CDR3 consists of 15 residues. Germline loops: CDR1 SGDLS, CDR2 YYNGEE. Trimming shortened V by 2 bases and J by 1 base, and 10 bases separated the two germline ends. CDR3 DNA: TGTGCCAGCAGCGTTTCAGGGCTATCTGGAAACACCATATATTTT. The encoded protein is CASSVSGLSGNTIYF.

The CDR3 here is CASSRAGLGARSDTGELFF. The CDR3 nucleotides read TGCGCCAGCAGCCGGGCGGGACTAGGGGCCCGGAGCGACACCGGGGAGCTGTTTTTT. The chain uses TRBV5-1 and TRBJ2-2; 8 bases fit TRBD2. Per germline, CDR1 SGHRS and CDR2 YFSETQ. Unmatched junction bases numbered 17, after V lost 4 bases and J lost 3 bases. The CDR3 is 19 amino acids.

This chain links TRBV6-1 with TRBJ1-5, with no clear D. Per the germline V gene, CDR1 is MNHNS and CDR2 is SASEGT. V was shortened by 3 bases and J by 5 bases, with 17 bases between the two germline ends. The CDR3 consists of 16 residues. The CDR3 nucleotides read TGTGCCAGCAGTGACGCTCCCCGGGGTAGGGATCAGCCCCAGCATTTT. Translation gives CASSDAPRGRDQPQHF.

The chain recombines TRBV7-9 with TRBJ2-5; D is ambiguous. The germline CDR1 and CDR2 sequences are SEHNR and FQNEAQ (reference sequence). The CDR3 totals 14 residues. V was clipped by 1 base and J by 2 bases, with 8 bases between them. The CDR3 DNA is TGTGCCAGCAGCTTAGACTACTTACAAGAGACCCAGTACTTC. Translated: CASSLDYLQETQYF.

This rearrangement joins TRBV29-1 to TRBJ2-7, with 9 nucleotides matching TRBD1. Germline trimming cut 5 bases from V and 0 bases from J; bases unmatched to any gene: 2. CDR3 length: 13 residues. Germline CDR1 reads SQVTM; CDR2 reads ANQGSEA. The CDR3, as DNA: TGCAGCGTTCGGACAGGGGTCTCCTACGAGCAGTACTTC. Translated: CSVRTGVSYEQYF.

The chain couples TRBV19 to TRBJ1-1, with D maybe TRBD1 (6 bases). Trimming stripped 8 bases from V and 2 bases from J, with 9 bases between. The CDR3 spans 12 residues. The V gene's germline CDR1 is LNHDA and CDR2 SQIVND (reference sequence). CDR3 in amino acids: CASSDRNTEAFF. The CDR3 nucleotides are TGTGCCAGTTCGGACAGAAACACTGAAGCTTTCTTT. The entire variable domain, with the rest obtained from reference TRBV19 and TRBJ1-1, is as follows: DGGITQSPKYLFRKEGQNVTLSCEQNLNHDAMYWYRQDPGQGLRLIYYSQIVNDFQKGDIAEGYSVSREKKESFPLTVTSAQKNPTAFYLCASSDRNTEAFFGQGTRLTVV.

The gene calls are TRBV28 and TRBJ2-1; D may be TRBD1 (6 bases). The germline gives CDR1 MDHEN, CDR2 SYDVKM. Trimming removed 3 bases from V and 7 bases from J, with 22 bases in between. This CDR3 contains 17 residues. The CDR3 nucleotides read TGTGCCAGCAGTTTTTCCTGGGGGACACACAGGCCAAATGAGCAGTTCTTC. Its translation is CASSFSWGTHRPNEQFF.

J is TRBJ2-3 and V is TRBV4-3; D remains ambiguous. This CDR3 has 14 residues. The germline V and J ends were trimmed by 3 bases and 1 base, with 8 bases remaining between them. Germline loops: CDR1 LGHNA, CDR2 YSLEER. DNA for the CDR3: TGCGCCAGCAGCCATCTCGAGGGCACAGATACGCAGTATTTT. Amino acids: CASSHLEGTDTQYF.